This record looks at one TCR beta chain sequence and its context. Trimming at V came to 0 bases and at J to 4 bases, leaving 5 bases not matched to a gene. This CDR3 spans 17 amino acids. Germline assignment: CDR1 MGHRA and CDR2 YSYEKL. Primers used in a second PCR of roughly 7 to 11 cycles were a sample-barcoded 5' primer and a J-beta primer mix. TCRdb re-called the 5' RACE reads with MiXCR, one entry per CDR3 protein. The data show fewer than 950,000 distinct CDR3 sequences, with 50% to 65% seen just once and roughly 40% held by the top ten. The sample is drawn from a study of blood T cells in healthy people across ages.

The chain employs TRBV4-1 and TRBJ2-3, with TRBD2 matching 12 bases. The sample comprised blood. The receptor comes from an elderly man in good health. This CDR3 reads CASSQDSSGRGSDTQYF. The CDR3 DNA is TGCGCCAGCAGCCAAGATTCTAGCGGGAGGGGGTCAGATACGCAGTATTTT.